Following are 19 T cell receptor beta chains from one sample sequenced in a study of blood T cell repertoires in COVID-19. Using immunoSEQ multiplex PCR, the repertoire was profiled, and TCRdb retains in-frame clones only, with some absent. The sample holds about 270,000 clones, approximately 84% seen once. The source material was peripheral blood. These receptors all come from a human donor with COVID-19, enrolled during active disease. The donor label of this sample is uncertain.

CDR3 bases: TGTGCCAGCAGTGGTGGCGGGGCTCAAGAGACCCAGTACTTC. This gives the protein CASSGGGAQETQYF. The V gene is TRBV28, the J gene TRBJ2-5, with D perhaps matching TRBD2 (6 bases). V was clipped by 5 bases and J by 2 bases, with 12 bases between them. CDR1 and CDR2 from the germline V gene are MDHEN and SYDVKM. There are 14 residues in the CDR3.

The CDR3 reads CASSVDRGTDTQYF. The CDR3 DNA is TGTGCCAGCAGTGTGGACAGGGGTACAGATACGCAGTATTTT. The chain uses TRBV2 and TRBJ2-3; TRBD1 matches 9 bases. This CDR3 is 14 amino acids long. Per the germline V gene, CDR1 is SNHLY and CDR2 is FYNNEI. V lost 4 bases to trimming and J lost 3 bases; unmatched junction nucleotides: 2.

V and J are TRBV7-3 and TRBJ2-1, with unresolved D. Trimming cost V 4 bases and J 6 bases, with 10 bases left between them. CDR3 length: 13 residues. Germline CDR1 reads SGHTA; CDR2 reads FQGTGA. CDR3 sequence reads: CASSSNAFNEQFF. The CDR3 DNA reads TGTGCCAGCAGCTCTAACGCCTTCAATGAGCAGTTCTTC.

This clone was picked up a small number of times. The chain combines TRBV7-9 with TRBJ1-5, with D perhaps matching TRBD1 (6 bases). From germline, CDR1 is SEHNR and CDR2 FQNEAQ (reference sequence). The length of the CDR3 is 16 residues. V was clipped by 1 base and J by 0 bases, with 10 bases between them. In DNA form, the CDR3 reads TGTGCCAGCAGCTTAGGCGGGGGCAATAGCAATCAGCCCCAGCATTTT. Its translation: CASSLGGGNSNQPQHF.

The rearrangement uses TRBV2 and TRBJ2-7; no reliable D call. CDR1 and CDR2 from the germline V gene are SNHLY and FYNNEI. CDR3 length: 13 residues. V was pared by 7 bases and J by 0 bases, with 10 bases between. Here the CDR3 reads CASTQEYSYEQYF. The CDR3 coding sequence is TGTGCCAGCACCCAGGAATACTCCTACGAGCAGTACTTC. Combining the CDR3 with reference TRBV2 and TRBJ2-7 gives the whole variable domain EPEVTQTPSHQVTQMGQEVILRCVPISNHLYFYWYRQILGQKVEFLVSFYNNEISEKSEIFDDQFSVERPDGSNFTLKIRSTKLEDSAMYFCASTQEYSYEQYFGPGTRLTVT.

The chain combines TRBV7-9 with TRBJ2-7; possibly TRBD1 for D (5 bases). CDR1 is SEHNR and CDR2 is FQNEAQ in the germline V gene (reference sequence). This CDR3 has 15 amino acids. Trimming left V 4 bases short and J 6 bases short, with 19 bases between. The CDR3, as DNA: TGTGCCAGCAGCTACGCGAGCCAGGGCAAAGCCGAGCAGTACTTC. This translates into CASSYASQGKAEQYF. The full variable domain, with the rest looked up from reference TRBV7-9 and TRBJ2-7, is DTGVSQNPRHKITKRGQNVTFRCDPISEHNRLYWYRQTLGQGPEFLTYFQNEAQLEKSRLLSDRFSAERPKGSFSTLEIQRTEQGDSAMYLCASSYASQGKAEQYFGPGTRLTVT.

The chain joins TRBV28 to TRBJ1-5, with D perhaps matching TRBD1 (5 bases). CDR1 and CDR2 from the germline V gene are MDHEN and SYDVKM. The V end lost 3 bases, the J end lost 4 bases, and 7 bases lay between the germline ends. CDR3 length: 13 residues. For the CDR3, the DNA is TGTGCCAGCAGTTTGGACAAGAATCAGCCCCAGCATTTT. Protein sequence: CASSLDKNQPQHF.

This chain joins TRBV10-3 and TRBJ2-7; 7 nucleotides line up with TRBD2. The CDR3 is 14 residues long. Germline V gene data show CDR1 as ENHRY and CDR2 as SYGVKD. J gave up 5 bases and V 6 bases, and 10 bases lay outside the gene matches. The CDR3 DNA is TGTGCCATCAGCGAGCGGTACCGGGGGGACGAGCAGTACTTC. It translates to CAISERYRGDEQYF.

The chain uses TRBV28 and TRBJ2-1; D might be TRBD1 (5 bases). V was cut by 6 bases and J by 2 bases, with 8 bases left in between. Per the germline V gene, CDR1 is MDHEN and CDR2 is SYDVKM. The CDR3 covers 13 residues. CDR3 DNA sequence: TGTGCCAGCAGCGGACAACCCTACAATGAGCAGTTCTTC. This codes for CASSGQPYNEQFF.

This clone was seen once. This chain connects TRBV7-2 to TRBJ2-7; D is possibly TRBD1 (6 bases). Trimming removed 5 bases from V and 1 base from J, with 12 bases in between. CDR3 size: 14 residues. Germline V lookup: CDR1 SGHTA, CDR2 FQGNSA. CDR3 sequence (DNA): TGTGCCAGCAGCCCCTCCGGGACATCCTACGAGCAGTACTTC. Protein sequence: CASSPSGTSYEQYF.

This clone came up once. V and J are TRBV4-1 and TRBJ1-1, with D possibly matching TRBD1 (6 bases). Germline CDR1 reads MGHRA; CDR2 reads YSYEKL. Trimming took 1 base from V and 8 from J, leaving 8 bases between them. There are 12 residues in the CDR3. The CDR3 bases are TGCGCCAGCAGCCAAGGACAGGACGAAGCTTTCTTT. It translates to CASSQGQDEAFF.

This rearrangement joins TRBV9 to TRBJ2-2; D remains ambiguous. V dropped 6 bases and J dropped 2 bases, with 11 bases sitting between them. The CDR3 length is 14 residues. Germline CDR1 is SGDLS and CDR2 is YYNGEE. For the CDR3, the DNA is TGTGCCAGCATGGTGGCGGCTAACACCGGGGAGCTGTTTTTT. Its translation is CASMVAANTGELFF.

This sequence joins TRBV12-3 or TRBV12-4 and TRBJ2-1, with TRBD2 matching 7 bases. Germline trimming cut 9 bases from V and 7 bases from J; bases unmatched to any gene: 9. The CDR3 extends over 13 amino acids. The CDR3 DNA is TGTGCCAGTCGACCGGGAGGTGTAAATGAGCAGTTCTTC. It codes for CASRPGGVNEQFF.

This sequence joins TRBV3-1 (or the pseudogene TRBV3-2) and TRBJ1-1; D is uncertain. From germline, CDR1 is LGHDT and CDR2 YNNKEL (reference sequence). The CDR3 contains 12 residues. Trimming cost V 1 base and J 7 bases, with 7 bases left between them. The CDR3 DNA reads TGTGCCAGCAGCCAAGTTCCCGGTGAAGCTTTCTTT. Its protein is CASSQVPGEAFF.

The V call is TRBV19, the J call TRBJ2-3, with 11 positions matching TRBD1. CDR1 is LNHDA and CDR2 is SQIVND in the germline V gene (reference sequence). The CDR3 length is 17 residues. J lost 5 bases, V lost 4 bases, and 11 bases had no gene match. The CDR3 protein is CASSTRTGGNGEDTQYF. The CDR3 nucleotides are TGTGCCAGTAGTACCCGGACAGGGGGCAATGGTGAAGATACGCAGTATTTT.

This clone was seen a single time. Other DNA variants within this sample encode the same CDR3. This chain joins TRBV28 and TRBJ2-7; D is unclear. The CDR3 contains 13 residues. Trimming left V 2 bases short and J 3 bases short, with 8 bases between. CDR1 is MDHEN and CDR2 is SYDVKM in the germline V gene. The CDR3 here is CASSLPSGYEQYF. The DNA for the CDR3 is TGTGCCAGCAGTTTACCCTCGGGCTACGAGCAGTACTTC.

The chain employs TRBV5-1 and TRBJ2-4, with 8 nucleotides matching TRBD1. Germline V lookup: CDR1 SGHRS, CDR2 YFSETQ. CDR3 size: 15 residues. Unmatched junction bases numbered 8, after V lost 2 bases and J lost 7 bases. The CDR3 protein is CASSLEGQGRNIQYF. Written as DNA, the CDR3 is TGCGCCAGCAGCTTAGAAGGACAGGGAAGGAACATTCAGTACTTC.

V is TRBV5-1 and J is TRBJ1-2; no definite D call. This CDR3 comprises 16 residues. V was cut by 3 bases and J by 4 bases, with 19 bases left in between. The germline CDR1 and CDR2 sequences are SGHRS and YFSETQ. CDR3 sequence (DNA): TGCGCCAGCAGCTCCGTTCGAGACGCGGGGAGCTATGGCTACACCTTC. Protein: CASSSVRDAGSYGYTF.

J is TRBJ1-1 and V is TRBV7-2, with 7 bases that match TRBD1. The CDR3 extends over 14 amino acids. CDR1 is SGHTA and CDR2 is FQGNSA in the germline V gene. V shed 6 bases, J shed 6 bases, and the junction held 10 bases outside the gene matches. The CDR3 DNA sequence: TGTGCCAGCAGGGCGAACAGGGGTAACGCTGAAGCTTTCTTT. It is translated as CASRANRGNAEAFF.